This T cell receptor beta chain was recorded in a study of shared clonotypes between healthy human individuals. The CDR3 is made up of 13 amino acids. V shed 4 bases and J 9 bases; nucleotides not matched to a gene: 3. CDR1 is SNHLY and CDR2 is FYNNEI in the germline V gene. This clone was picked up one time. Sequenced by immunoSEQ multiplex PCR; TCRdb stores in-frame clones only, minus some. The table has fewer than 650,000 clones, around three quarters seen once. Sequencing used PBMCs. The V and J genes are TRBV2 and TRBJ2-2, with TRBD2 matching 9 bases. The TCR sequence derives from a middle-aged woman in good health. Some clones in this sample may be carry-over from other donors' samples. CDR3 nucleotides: TGTGCCAGCAGTGGGACTAGCGAGCGGGAGCTGTTTTTT. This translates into CASSGTSERELFF.